This T cell receptor beta chain came from a study of T cell responses to AZD1222 COVID-19 vaccine. Findings and limits, study-wide: Rises in breadth and depth of Spike-specific TCRs came after two AZD1222 doses. In a largely white British group with more females than males, clonal diversity was possibly underestimated.

Germline V gene lookup returns CDR1 MNHEY and CDR2 SMNVEV (reference sequence). The CDR3 runs 12 residues. V was cut by 2 bases and J by 4 bases, with 5 bases left in between. Concerning this clone: The antigen remains unidentified.

Measured with immunoSEQ multiplex PCR; TCRdb has only the in-frame clones, and not every one. The sample has roughly 120,000 clones, 93% seen once. The sample consisted of peripheral blood, taken 28 days after the second AZD1222 dose. The rearrangement links TRBV27 to TRBJ1-2; D not certain. The TCR was taken from an adult who received the AZD1222 COVID-19 vaccine. The CDR3 DNA follows: TGTGCCAGCAGTTTACGTGGCTATGGCTACACCTTC. This translates into CASSLRGYGYTF.